This TCR beta chain originates from a study of blood T cell repertoires in COVID-19. Across the study: Sample material is recorded as cDNA or gDNA derived from T cells, B-cell-depleted T cells, or PBMCs.

Sequencing used immunoSEQ multiplex PCR; TCRdb keeps in-frame clones, though not all of them. The sample has around 80,000 clones, roughly 80% seen once; the top ten hold roughly 16%. This CDR3 region has 17 residues. In germline, CDR1 is WNHNN, CDR2 SYGVQD (reference sequence). J lost 4 bases, V lost 3 bases, and 8 bases had no gene match. The chain uses TRBV10-1 and TRBJ2-2; 10 bases align to TRBD2. The sequenced material came from peripheral blood. This clonotype was obtained from a woman of 80 years or more with acute or convalescent COVID-19. The CDR3 DNA is TGCGCCAGCAGTGACCAGCGGGGGGGCGTTCCCACCGGGGAGCTGTTTTTT. The encoded protein is CASSDQRGGVPTGELFF.